The 2 T cell receptor beta chains listed next were all sequenced from one sample in a study of T-cell reconstitution after alpha-beta-depleted transplantation in children listed by TCRdb under 2016. The library was produced with PCR. TCRdb shows the sequencer as Illumina HiSeq 2500. TCR library preparation used molecular barcoding, with unique molecular identifiers applied to normalize quantification of the TCRbeta repertoire. TCRdb trimmed public reads at Q25 via fastp, called clones via MiXCR and kept in-frame beta chains. Records with the same CDR3 protein are collapsed into one entry carrying the most frequent genes and DNA. Within this sample are hundreds of thousands of distinct CDR3 sequences, with 10% of them counted one time only. About 4.3% of the sample is taken by the ten largest. This specimen was PBMCs from the stem cell graft donor, taken from the stem cell graft. All receptors derive from a human donor who donated a stem cell graft to a child with acute myeloid leukemia.

This clonotype was seen ten or more times. This chain links TRBV5-5 with TRBJ1-2; a possible D gene is TRBD1 (6 bases). CDR3 length equals 13 residues. Germline-derived CDR1 and CDR2 are SGHKS and YYEKEE (reference sequence). V shed 2 bases and J shed 10 bases, with 15 bases lying between them. CDR3 sequence reads: CASSFVSGADYTF. In DNA form, the CDR3 reads TGTGCCAGCAGCTTCGTCTCAGGGGCTGACTACACCTTC.

This clonotype was seen at least ten times. J is TRBJ2-7 and V is TRBV12-3 or TRBV12-4; D not resolved. Trimming pared 5 bases from V and 0 bases from J, leaving 14 bases between. CDR3 length: 15 amino acids. The CDR3 reads CASSPNRRSSYEQYF. CDR3 coding DNA: TGTGCCAGCAGTCCAAACCGACGGAGCTCCTACGAGCAGTACTTC.